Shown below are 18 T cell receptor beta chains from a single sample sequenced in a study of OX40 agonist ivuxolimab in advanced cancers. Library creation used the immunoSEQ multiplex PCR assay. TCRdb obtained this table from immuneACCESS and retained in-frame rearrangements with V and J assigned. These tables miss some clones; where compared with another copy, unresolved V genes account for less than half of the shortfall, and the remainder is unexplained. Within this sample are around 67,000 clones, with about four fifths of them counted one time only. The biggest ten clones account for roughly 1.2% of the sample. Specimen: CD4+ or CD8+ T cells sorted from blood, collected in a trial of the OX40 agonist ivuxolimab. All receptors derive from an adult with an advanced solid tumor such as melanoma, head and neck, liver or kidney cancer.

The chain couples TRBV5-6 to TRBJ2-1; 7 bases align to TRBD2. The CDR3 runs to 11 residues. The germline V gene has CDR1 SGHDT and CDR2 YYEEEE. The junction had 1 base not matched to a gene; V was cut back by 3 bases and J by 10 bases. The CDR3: CASSYGGEQFF. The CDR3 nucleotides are TGTGCCAGCAGCTACGGGGGGGAGCAGTTCTTC.

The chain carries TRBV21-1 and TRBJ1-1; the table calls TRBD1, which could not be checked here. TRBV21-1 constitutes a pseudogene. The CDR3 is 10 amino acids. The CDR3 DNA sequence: TGTGCCAGCAGACAGACTGAAGCTTTCTTT. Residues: CASRQTEAFF.

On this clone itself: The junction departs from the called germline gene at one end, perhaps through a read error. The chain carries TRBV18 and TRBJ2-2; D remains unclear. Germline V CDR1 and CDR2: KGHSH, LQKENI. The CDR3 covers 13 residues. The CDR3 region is CAGSGTDTGELFF. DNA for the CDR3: TGTGCCGGCTCGGGCACGGACACCGGGGAGCTGTTTTTT. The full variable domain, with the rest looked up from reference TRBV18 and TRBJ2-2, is NAGVMQNPRHLVRRRGQEARLRCSPMKGHSHVYWYRQLPEEGLKFMVYLQKENIIDESGMPKERFSAEFPKEGPSILRIQQVVRGDSAAYFCAGSGTDTGELFFGEGSRLTVL.

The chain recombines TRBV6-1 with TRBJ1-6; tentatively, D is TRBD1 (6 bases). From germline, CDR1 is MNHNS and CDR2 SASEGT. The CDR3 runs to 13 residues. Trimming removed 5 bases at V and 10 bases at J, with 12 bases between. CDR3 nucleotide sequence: TGTGCCAGCAGTCCGAGGACAGACTCACCCCTCCACTTT. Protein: CASSPRTDSPLHF.

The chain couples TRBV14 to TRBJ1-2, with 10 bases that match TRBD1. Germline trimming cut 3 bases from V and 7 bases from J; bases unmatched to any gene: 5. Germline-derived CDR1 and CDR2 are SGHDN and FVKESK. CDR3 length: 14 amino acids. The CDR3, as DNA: TGTGCCAGCAGCCACGCCGGGACAGGGGTTGGCTACACCTTC. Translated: CASSHAGTGVGYTF.

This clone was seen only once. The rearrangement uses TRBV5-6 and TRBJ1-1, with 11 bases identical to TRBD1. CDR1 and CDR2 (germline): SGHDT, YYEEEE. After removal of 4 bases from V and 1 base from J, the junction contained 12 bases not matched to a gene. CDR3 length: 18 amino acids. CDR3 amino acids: CASSPDRGRRIGNTEAFF. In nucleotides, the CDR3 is TGTGCCAGCAGCCCGGACAGGGGGCGTCGGATAGGGAACACTGAAGCTTTCTTT. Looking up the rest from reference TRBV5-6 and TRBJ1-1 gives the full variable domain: DAGVTQSPTHLIKTRGQQVTLRCSPKSGHDTVSWYQQALGQGPQFIFQYYEEEERQRGNFPDRFSGHQFPNYSSELNVNALLLGDSALYLCASSPDRGRRIGNTEAFFGQGTRLTVV.

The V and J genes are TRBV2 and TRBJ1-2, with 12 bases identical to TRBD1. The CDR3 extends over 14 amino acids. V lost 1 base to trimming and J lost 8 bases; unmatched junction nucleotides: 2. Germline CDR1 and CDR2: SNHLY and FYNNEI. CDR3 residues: CASSEVGTGGGYTF. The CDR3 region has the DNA TGTGCCAGCAGTGAAGTTGGGACAGGGGGCGGCTACACCTTC.

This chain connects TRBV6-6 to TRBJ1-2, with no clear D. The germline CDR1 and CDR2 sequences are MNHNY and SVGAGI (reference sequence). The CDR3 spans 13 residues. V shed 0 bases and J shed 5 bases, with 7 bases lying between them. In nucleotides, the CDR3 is TGTGCCAGCAGTTACTCGAGTATATATGGCTACACCTTC. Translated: CASSYSSIYGYTF.

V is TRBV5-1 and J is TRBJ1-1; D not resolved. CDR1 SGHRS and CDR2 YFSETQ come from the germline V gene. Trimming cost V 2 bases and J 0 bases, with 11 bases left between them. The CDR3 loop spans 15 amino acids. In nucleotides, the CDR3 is TGCGCCAGCAGCTTATCAGTGGGAATGAACACTGAAGCTTTCTTT. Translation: CASSLSVGMNTEAFF.

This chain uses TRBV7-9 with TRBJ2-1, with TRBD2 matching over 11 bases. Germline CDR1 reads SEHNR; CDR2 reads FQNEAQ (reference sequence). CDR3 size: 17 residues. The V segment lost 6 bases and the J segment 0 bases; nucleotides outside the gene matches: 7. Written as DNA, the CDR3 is TGTGCCAGCAGTTTTAGCGGGGGGGCCAGCTCCTACAATGAGCAGTTCTTC. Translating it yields CASSFSGGASSYNEQFF.

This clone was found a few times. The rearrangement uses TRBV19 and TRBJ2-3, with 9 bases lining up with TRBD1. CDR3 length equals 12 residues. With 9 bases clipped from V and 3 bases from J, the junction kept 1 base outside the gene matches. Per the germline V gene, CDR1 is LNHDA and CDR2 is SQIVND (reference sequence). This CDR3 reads CASDRGTDTQYF. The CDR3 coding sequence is TGTGCCAGCGACAGGGGGACAGATACGCAGTATTTT.

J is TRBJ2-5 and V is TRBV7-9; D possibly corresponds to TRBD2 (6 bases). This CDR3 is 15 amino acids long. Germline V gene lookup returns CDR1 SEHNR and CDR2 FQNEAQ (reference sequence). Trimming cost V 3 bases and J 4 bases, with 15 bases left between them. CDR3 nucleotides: TGTGCCAGCAGCTTGAACAGGCAGGAGGGAGAGACCCAGTACTTC. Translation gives CASSLNRQEGETQYF.

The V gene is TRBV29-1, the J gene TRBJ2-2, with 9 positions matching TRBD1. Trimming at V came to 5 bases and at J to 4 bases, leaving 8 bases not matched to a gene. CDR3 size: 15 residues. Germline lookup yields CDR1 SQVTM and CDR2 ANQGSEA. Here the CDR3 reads CSVPRTGEVTGELFF. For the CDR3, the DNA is TGCAGCGTTCCCCGGACAGGGGAAGTCACCGGGGAGCTGTTTTTT.

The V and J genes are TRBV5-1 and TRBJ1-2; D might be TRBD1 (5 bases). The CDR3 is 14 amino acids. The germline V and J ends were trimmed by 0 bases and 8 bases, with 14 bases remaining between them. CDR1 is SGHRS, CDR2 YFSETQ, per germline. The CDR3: CASSLARQGGGYTF. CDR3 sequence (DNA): TGCGCCAGCAGCTTGGCCCGGCAGGGAGGAGGCTACACCTTC.

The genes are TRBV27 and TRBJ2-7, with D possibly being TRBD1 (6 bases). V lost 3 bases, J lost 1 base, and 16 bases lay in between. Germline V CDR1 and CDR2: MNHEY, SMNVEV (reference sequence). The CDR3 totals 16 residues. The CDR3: CASSFGSGAHSYEQYF. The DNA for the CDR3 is TGTGCCAGCAGTTTCGGTTCAGGGGCGCATTCCTACGAGCAGTACTTC.

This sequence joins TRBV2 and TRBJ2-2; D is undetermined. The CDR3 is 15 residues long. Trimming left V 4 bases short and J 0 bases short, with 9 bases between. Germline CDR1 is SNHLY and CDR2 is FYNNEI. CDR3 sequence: CASSVAVANTGELFF. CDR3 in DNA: TGTGCCAGCAGTGTTGCGGTAGCGAACACCGGGGAGCTGTTTTTT.

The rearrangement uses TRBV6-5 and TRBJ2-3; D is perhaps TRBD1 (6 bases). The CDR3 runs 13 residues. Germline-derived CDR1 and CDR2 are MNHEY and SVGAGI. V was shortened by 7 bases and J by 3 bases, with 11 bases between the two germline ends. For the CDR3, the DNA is TGTGCCAGCACTATCCAGGGGACAGATACGCAGTATTTT. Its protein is CASTIQGTDTQYF.

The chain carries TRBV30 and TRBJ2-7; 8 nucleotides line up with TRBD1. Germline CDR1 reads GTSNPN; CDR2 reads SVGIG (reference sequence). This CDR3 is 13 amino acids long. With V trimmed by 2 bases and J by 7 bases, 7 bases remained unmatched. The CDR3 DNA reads TGTGCCTGGAGTTCGGGACAGGTTTTAGAGCAGTACTTC. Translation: CAWSSGQVLEQYF.